The clone carrying this T cell receptor (beta chain) qualifies as medium-sized. The sample belongs to a study of spatial heterogeneity in lung cancer. Study summary: Consistently, beta-chain sequences turned up in larger numbers than alpha-chain sequences did. For the average unique TCR and UMI combination, more than eight occurrences appeared in raw reads.

Regarding time point: sample taken at primary tumor resection. Whole RNA was taken from tumor, nontumor lung or frozen PBMC; it was then sequenced unsorted. MiXCR, applied by TCRdb to the 5' RACE reads, yields one record per CDR3 protein. This sample has fewer than 7,000 distinct CDR3 sequences, with 13% found just once. Germline V CDR1 and CDR2: DFQATT, SNEGSKA (reference sequence). The CDR3 has 11 residues. Trimming took off 5 bases at V and 10 bases at J, with 14 bases between the two ends. Here the sequenced sample was normal lung tissue next to the tumor, taken at surgery. The genes are TRBV20-1 and TRBJ1-2; D might be TRBD1 (6 bases). The clonotype originates from a female donor with early-stage non-small cell lung cancer. In DNA form, the CDR3 reads TGCAGTGCTGGATCCACAGGGCCCTACACCTTC. Amino acid sequence: CSAGSTGPYTF.